The 17 T cell receptor beta chains reported below all come from one sample, sequenced in a study of T cells expressing NK-cell markers. TCRdb reprocessed the 5' RACE reads, keeping one entry per CDR3 protein, no DNA. This table holds 350,000 to 500,000 distinct CDR3 sequences. The sequenced sample consisted of blood T cells: a sorted CD56 or NKG2C T cell subset, CD4+ or CD8+ T cells, or bulk PBMC T cells (not recorded which). The receptors shown here come from a woman aged 18 to 75 in good health.

The V call is TRBV9, the J call TRBJ2-7; checking the TCRdb D call of TRBD1 is not possible without DNA. This CDR3 spans 12 amino acids. Germline assignment: CDR1 SGDLS and CDR2 YYNGEE. The CDR3 sequence is CASSGDSREQYF.

This chain uses TRBV6-5 with TRBJ2-7; TCRdb calls TRBD2, which cannot be checked without DNA. The CDR3 has 15 amino acids. Germline V gives CDR1 MNHEY, CDR2 SVGAGI. The CDR3 here is CASSYSGAGGYEQYF.

The chain couples TRBV7-2 to TRBJ1-3; TCRdb's D gene call, TRBD1, goes unchecked for lack of DNA. Germline CDR1 and CDR2: SGHTA and FQGNSA. The CDR3 length is 15 residues. The CDR3 sequence is CASSSQGGSGNTIYF.

V is TRBV6-4 and J is TRBJ2-3. The CDR3 length is 15 residues. Germline CDR1 and CDR2: MRHNA and SNTAGT. This CDR3 is CASSDTGQAADTQYF.

V is TRBV6-5 and J is TRBJ2-1; lacking DNA, the TRBD2 call made by TCRdb goes unchecked. Germline loops: CDR1 MNHEY, CDR2 SVGAGI. The CDR3 extends over 17 amino acids. The CDR3 is CASSYNPGLASYNEQFF.

This chain links TRBV20-1 with TRBJ2-1; TCRdb's D gene call, TRBD1, goes unchecked for lack of DNA. The CDR3 contains 14 residues. Germline V CDR1 and CDR2: DFQATT, SNEGSKA (reference sequence). The CDR3 is CSVLGGTSYNEQFF.

The gene calls are TRBV11-2 and TRBJ2-2; TCRdb calls TRBD2, which cannot be checked without DNA. Germline V lookup: CDR1 SGHAT, CDR2 FQNNGV. The CDR3 has 17 residues. The CDR3: CASSFLSSGASTGELFF.

This chain uses TRBV9 with TRBJ1-3. The germline CDR1 and CDR2 sequences are SGDLS and YYNGEE. This CDR3 is built from 13 residues. CDR3 loop: CASSPPNGNTIYF.

The J gene is TRBJ2-7, the V gene TRBV4-3; with no DNA, the TCRdb D assignment of TRBD1 cannot be verified. The CDR3 length is 15 residues. Germline V gene sequence: CDR1 LGHNA, CDR2 YSLEER. CDR3 amino acids: CASSQDREYSYEQYF.

The V call is TRBV9, the J call TRBJ2-3; TCRdb's D call, TRBD1, is unchecked because there is no DNA. The CDR3 length is 12 residues. Germline V gene lookup returns CDR1 SGDLS and CDR2 YYNGEE. CDR3: CASSDTGDTQYF.

The gene calls are TRBV11-2 and TRBJ2-3. CDR1 is SGHAT, CDR2 FQNNGV, per germline. The CDR3 length is 12 residues. The CDR3 reads CASSLSRNTQYF.

The chain recombines TRBV5-6 with TRBJ1-2; as DNA is missing, the TRBD1 call by TCRdb cannot be tested. The CDR3 runs 13 residues. The germline gives CDR1 SGHDT, CDR2 YYEEEE. The CDR3 here is CASSPGVYGGYTF.

The chain combines TRBV6-1 with TRBJ2-1; the TRBD1 assignment by TCRdb is unverifiable without DNA. The CDR3 is made up of 15 amino acids. CDR1 and CDR2 (germline): MNHNS, SASEGT. CDR3 sequence reads: CASRDGTGGYNEQFF.

This sequence joins TRBV7-8 and TRBJ2-3. CDR1 is SGHVS and CDR2 is FQNEAQ in the germline V gene. The CDR3 has 12 amino acids. Here the CDR3 reads CASSHSSDTQYF.

This chain uses TRBV9 with TRBJ2-3; with no DNA, the TCRdb D assignment of TRBD1 cannot be verified. Looked up from germline, CDR1 is SGDLS and CDR2 is YYNGEE. The CDR3 runs 16 residues. This CDR3 reads CASSPHPGTATDTQYF.

Here the CDR3 reads CASSPEGAGGELFF. The V and J genes are TRBV28 and TRBJ2-2; TCRdb's D call of TRBD2 is untestable without DNA. The CDR3 covers 14 residues. From germline, CDR1 is MDHEN and CDR2 SYDVKM.

The genes are TRBV28 and TRBJ2-7; no DNA is available, so the TRBD1 call from TCRdb remains unchecked. Germline CDR1 reads MDHEN; CDR2 reads SYDVKM. The CDR3 is made up of 18 amino acids. CDR3 residues: CASSPIGTGYRTRYEQYF.